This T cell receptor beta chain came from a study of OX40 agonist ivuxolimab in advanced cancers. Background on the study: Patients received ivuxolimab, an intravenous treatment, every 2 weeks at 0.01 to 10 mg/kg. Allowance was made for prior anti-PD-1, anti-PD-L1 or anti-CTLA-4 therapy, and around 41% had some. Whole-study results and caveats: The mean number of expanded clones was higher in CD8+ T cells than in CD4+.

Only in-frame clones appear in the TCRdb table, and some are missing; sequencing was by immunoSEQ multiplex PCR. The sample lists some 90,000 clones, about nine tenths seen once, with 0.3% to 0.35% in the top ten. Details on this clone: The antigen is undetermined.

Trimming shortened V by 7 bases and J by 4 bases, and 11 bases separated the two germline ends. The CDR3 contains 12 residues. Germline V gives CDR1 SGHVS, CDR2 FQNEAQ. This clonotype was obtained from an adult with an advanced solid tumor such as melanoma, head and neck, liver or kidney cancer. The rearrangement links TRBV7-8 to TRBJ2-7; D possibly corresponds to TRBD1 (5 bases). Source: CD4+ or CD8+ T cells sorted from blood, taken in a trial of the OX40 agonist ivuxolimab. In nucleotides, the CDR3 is TGTGCCAGCAACGCCCAGGGTTACGAGCAGTACTTC. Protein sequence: CASNAQGYEQYF.